This entry lists 3 T cell receptor beta chains sequenced from one sample in a study of OX40 agonist ivuxolimab in advanced cancers. Assay used: immunoSEQ multiplex PCR; TCRdb lists only in-frame clones, some missing. The sample holds about 15,000 clones, almost 95% seen once. The sequences come from CD4+ or CD8+ T cells sorted from blood, collected in a trial of the OX40 agonist ivuxolimab. The receptors were gathered from an adult with an advanced solid tumor such as melanoma, head and neck, liver or kidney cancer.

The chain carries TRBV6-5 and TRBJ1-1; D gene ambiguous. The germline V gene has CDR1 MNHEY and CDR2 SVGAGI. The CDR3 consists of 15 residues. V was pared by 2 bases and J by 1 base, with 11 bases between. The CDR3 DNA follows: TGTGCCAGCAGTTACCCTGACGGCGGGAACACTGAAGCTTTCTTT. It translates to CASSYPDGGNTEAFF.

The V gene is TRBV9, the J gene TRBJ2-1; the match to TRBD2 covers 10 bases. The germline V gene encodes CDR1 SGDLS and CDR2 YYNGEE. The junction had 3 bases not matched to a gene; V was cut back by 0 bases and J by 6 bases. The CDR3 loop spans 15 amino acids. CDR3: CASSVVSGRANEQFF. For the CDR3, the DNA is TGTGCCAGCAGCGTAGTCAGCGGGAGGGCCAATGAGCAGTTCTTC.

In this sample, this clone turned up once. The V gene is TRBV6-5, the J gene TRBJ1-6; D unclear. Germline V gives CDR1 MNHEY, CDR2 SVGAGI. This CDR3 has 9 amino acids. Trimming took 8 bases from V and 10 from J, leaving 3 bases between them. The CDR3 sequence is CASGSPLHF. Here the CDR3 DNA reads TGTGCCAGCGGATCACCCCTCCACTTT.